This entry lists 22 T cell receptor beta chains sequenced from one sample in a study of shared clonotypes between healthy human individuals. Naive CD8 cells comprised CD45RO-negative, CCR7-positively selected cells, excluding terminally differentiated effector memory CD45RA+ cells. The repertoire was sequenced with immunoSEQ multiplex PCR; TCRdb's copy has only in-frame clones and lacks some. The profile shows around 640,000 clones, roughly 95% of them singletons. Material: naive CD8+ T cells sorted from blood. The receptors shown here come from a woman aged 25-40 years in good health.

The J gene is TRBJ1-5, the V gene TRBV15; 8 bases fit TRBD1. CDR3 size: 13 residues. J was trimmed by 7 bases and V by 5 bases; bases with no gene match: 4. Germline V gives CDR1 LNHNV, CDR2 YYDKDF (reference sequence). The CDR3 nucleotides read TGTGCCACCAGCGCGGACAGGGTCCAGCCCCAGCATTTT. This sequence encodes CATSADRVQPQHF.

The V gene is TRBV7-2, the J gene TRBJ2-5; TRBD2 might be the D (5 bases). This CDR3 comprises 14 residues. V was clipped by 1 base and J by 5 bases, with 11 bases between them. Germline values: CDR1 SGHTA, CDR2 FQGNSA. DNA for the CDR3: TGTGCCAGCAGCTTAGGCCTCGGGGTTGAGACCCAGTACTTC. The encoded protein is CASSLGLGVETQYF.

The V gene is TRBV9, the J gene TRBJ2-3; 9 bases align to TRBD2. This CDR3 is built from 16 residues. From germline, CDR1 is SGDLS and CDR2 YYNGEE. Trimming took 4 bases from V and 4 from J; bases not matched to a gene: 10. The CDR3 reads CASSSPFAGGPDTQYF. For the CDR3, the DNA is TGTGCCAGCAGCTCACCTTTTGCGGGAGGGCCAGATACGCAGTATTTT.

The V and J genes are TRBV2 and TRBJ2-7; D perhaps matches TRBD1 (5 bases). The germline V gene encodes CDR1 SNHLY and CDR2 FYNNEI. Trimming removed 7 bases from V and 3 bases from J, with 13 bases in between. CDR3 length equals 13 residues. For the CDR3, the DNA is TGTGCCAGCAAGCCTAGGGGAATCTACGAGCAGTACTTC. Translating it yields CASKPRGIYEQYF.

This sequence joins TRBV7-2 and TRBJ2-1, with D perhaps TRBD2 (6 bases). This CDR3 spans 15 amino acids. V was cut by 4 bases and J by 1 base, with 11 bases left in between. Germline V gene sequence: CDR1 SGHTA, CDR2 FQGNSA. The CDR3 coding sequence is TGTGCCAGCAGCTCGGGAGCTCCTTCCTACAATGAGCAGTTCTTC. Translating gives CASSSGAPSYNEQFF. The full variable domain, in which reference TRBV7-2 and TRBJ2-1 provide the parts outside the CDR3, is GAGVSQSPSNKVTEKGKDVELRCDPISGHTALYWYRQSLGQGLEFLIYFQGNSAPDKSGLPSDRFSAERTGGSVSTLTIQRTQQEDSAVYLCASSSGAPSYNEQFFGPGTRLTVL.

This rearrangement joins TRBV7-9 to TRBJ2-1, with 7 bases that match TRBD2. Germline CDR1 and CDR2: SEHNR and FQNEAQ (reference sequence). Unmatched junction bases numbered 5, after V lost 2 bases and J lost 4 bases. The CDR3 sequence is 15 residues long. The CDR3 protein is CASSLPSGVYNEQFF. CDR3 in DNA: TGTGCCAGCAGCTTACCCAGCGGGGTTTACAATGAGCAGTTCTTC. Together with reference TRBV7-9 and TRBJ2-1, the CDR3 gives the full variable domain: DTGVSQNPRHKITKRGQNVTFRCDPISEHNRLYWYRQTLGQGPEFLTYFQNEAQLEKSRLLSDRFSAERPKGSFSTLEIQRTEQGDSAMYLCASSLPSGVYNEQFFGPGTRLTVL.

The chain has TRBV10-3 and TRBJ2-1, with D maybe TRBD2 (5 bases). The CDR3 is 15 residues long. Germline CDR1 ENHRY, CDR2 SYGVKD. Trimming cost V 8 bases and J 2 bases, with 16 bases left between them. The CDR3 DNA reads as TGTGCCATCTCCGATGGGAGCGGCGCCTACAATGAGCAGTTCTTC. Amino acid sequence: CAISDGSGAYNEQFF.

The V and J genes are TRBV19 and TRBJ2-3; possible D gene TRBD2, 5 bases. The V and J ends lost 0 bases and 4 bases respectively, with 11 bases between them. The CDR3 covers 15 residues. CDR1 is LNHDA, CDR2 SQIVND, per germline (reference sequence). CDR3 residues: CASSIDQEGADTQYF. Written as DNA, the CDR3 is TGTGCCAGTAGTATAGACCAAGAGGGAGCAGATACGCAGTATTTT. Looking up the rest from reference TRBV19 and TRBJ2-3 gives the full variable domain: DGGITQSPKYLFRKEGQNVTLSCEQNLNHDAMYWYRQDPGQGLRLIYYSQIVNDFQKGDIAEGYSVSREKKESFPLTVTSAQKNPTAFYLCASSIDQEGADTQYFGPGTRLTVL.

This chain connects TRBV5-4 to TRBJ2-1; 7 positions match TRBD2. With 4 bases clipped from V and 3 bases from J, the junction kept 4 bases outside the gene matches. Germline V gene sequence: CDR1 SGHNT, CDR2 YYREEE (reference sequence). The CDR3 covers 14 residues. For the CDR3, the DNA is TGTGCCAGCAGCCAGGGCGGGAGCTACAATGAGCAGTTCTTC. Its protein product is CASSQGGSYNEQFF.

Remarks on this clone: Additional DNA sequences in this sample encode the identical CDR3. The rearrangement joins TRBV5-4 to TRBJ2-7; weak D call: TRBD2 (5 bases). The CDR3 runs to 13 residues. V lost 0 bases to trimming and J lost 4 bases, with 8 bases between them. Germline CDR1 SGHNT, CDR2 YYREEE (reference sequence). CDR3 nucleotides: TGTGCCAGCAGCTTGGGCGGAGGATACGAGCAGTACTTC. It yields the protein CASSLGGGYEQYF.

This chain links TRBV11-2 with TRBJ1-2, with D hard to call. V lost 8 bases, J lost 0 bases, and 10 bases lay in between. Germline lookup yields CDR1 SGHAT and CDR2 FQNNGV. The CDR3 spans 13 residues. DNA of the CDR3: TGTGCCAGCGGACCCCCCGCTAACTATGGCTACACCTTC. Translation: CASGPPANYGYTF.

V gene TRBV19 combines with J gene TRBJ1-5, with 8 bases aligning to TRBD1. The V segment lost 5 bases and the J segment 6 bases; nucleotides outside the gene matches: 3. CDR1 is LNHDA and CDR2 is SQIVND in the germline V gene (reference sequence). The CDR3 length is 13 residues. This chain's CDR3 is CASSPGGVQPQHF. DNA of the CDR3: TGTGCCAGTAGTCCAGGGGGCGTTCAGCCCCAGCATTTT.

V usage is TRBV19 and J usage is TRBJ1-1; TRBD1 agrees at 9 bases. This CDR3 has 13 residues. CDR1 LNHDA and CDR2 SQIVND come from the germline V gene (reference sequence). After removal of 6 bases from V and 5 bases from J, the junction contained 4 bases not matched to a gene. For the CDR3, the DNA is TGTGCCAGTAGGGGACAGGGCCGGACTGAAGCTTTCTTT. This encodes CASRGQGRTEAFF.

The gene calls are TRBV10-3 and TRBJ2-7; TRBD1 matches 10 bases. The V segment lost 6 bases and the J segment 4 bases; nucleotides outside the gene matches: 6. The CDR3 spans 14 residues. Per the germline V gene, CDR1 is ENHRY and CDR2 is SYGVKD. Here the CDR3 DNA reads TGTGCCATCAGGAGGGACAGGGGATTATACGAGCAGTACTTC. This translates into CAIRRDRGLYEQYF.

The chain employs TRBV2 and TRBJ2-1; D could derive from TRBD1 or TRBD2 (5 bases each). Germline V gives CDR1 SNHLY, CDR2 FYNNEI. The germline V and J ends were trimmed by 4 bases and 5 bases, with 15 bases remaining between them. The CDR3 has 15 amino acids. The CDR3 sequence: CASSGVGMGDNEQFF. CDR3 DNA: TGTGCCAGCAGTGGCGTAGGGATGGGGGACAATGAGCAGTTCTTC. The full variable domain, completed using reference TRBV2 and TRBJ2-1, is EPEVTQTPSHQVTQMGQEVILRCVPISNHLYFYWYRQILGQKVEFLVSFYNNEISEKSEIFDDQFSVERPDGSNFTLKIRSTKLEDSAMYFCASSGVGMGDNEQFFGPGTRLTVL.

CDR3 in amino acids: CASSLGSIAGPYNEQFF. The CDR3, as DNA: TGTGCCAGCAGCTTAGGGAGTATAGCGGGCCCCTACAATGAGCAGTTCTTC. The V call is TRBV7-2, the J call TRBJ2-1; 7 nucleotides match TRBD2. This CDR3 spans 17 amino acids. J gave up 2 bases and V 1 base, and 8 bases lay outside the gene matches. Germline CDR1 is SGHTA and CDR2 is FQGNSA.

The chain recombines TRBV12-5 with TRBJ1-2, with 9 bases matching TRBD1. V gave up 6 bases and J gave up 0 bases; unmatched junction bases: 2. Germline values: CDR1 LGHNT, CDR2 FRNRAP. The CDR3 contains 14 residues. The CDR3 reads CASGGTGSNYGYTF. The CDR3 nucleotides are TGTGCTAGTGGGGGGACAGGGTCTAACTATGGCTACACCTTC.

V gene TRBV27 combines with J gene TRBJ2-3; the match to TRBD2 covers 14 bases. The junction had 10 bases not matched to a gene; V was cut back by 5 bases and J by 6 bases. The length of the CDR3 is 17 residues. CDR1 MNHEY and CDR2 SMNVEV come from the germline V gene (reference sequence). CDR3 residues: CASSPRLAGGPRDTQYF. CDR3 sequence (DNA): TGTGCCAGCAGTCCCCGACTAGCGGGAGGGCCGAGGGATACGCAGTATTTT.

J is TRBJ2-2 and V is TRBV5-1, with D perhaps TRBD1 (6 bases). With 0 bases removed from V and 0 bases from J, the gap between germline ends came to 9 bases. Germline CDR1 SGHRS, CDR2 YFSETQ. CDR3 length: 16 residues. Here the CDR3 reads CASSLGAGANTGELFF. CDR3 DNA sequence: TGCGCCAGCAGCTTGGGAGCAGGGGCGAACACCGGGGAGCTGTTTTTT.

V is TRBV4-1 and J is TRBJ2-3; D remains unclear. The CDR3 is 16 amino acids. Trimming removed 1 base at V and 0 bases at J, with 11 bases between. CDR1 is MGHRA and CDR2 is YSYEKL in the germline V gene. CDR3 residues: CASSQVEIISTDTQYF. DNA for the CDR3: TGCGCCAGCAGCCAAGTTGAGATTATTAGCACAGATACGCAGTATTTT.

V is TRBV4-1 and J is TRBJ2-1, with D maybe TRBD2 (6 bases). V lost 3 bases and J lost 8, with 14 bases in between. Germline V lookup: CDR1 MGHRA, CDR2 YSYEKL. This CDR3 has 14 amino acids. In DNA, the CDR3 is TGCGCCAGCAGCCAGCGGAGGGGTTACGATGAGCAGTTCTTC. It yields the protein CASSQRRGYDEQFF.

CDR3 DNA sequence: TGTGCCAGCAGCCAATCGGGGTCTAGCGGGAAAGATACGCAGTATTTT. Translated: CASSQSGSSGKDTQYF. This chain joins TRBV14 and TRBJ2-3; 9 bases match TRBD2. The V segment lost 2 bases and the J segment 5 bases; nucleotides outside the gene matches: 8. The CDR3 sequence is 16 residues long. In germline, CDR1 is SGHDN, CDR2 FVKESK.